This T cell receptor beta chain was found in a study of blood T cells in healthy people across ages (dated by TCRdb to 2015 to 2017). At the level of the whole study: In model experiments, template switching captured roughly one uniquely barcoded TCR beta cDNA molecule for every two T cells. Using deep sequencing normalized with unique cDNA molecular identifiers, the study measured how TCR beta repertoire diversity changes with age. Four age groups were formed from the donors: young (average approximately 17 years), middle-aged (just under 40), aged (62) and long-lived (less than 85). To avoid experimental bias, donors of different ages were distributed randomly across sequencing lanes. For two donors (one aged 18 to 30 and one aged 80 or older), the study analyzed two additional independent replicas of 1 million unique cDNA reads from the same blood draw.

The germline V end is reduced by 1 base and the J end by 8 bases; junction bases left unmatched: 4. The CDR3 goes from the cysteine to the phenylalanine over 14 residues. The kept DNA is CDR3 alone, 42 bases in frame from the first base. CDR1 and CDR2 are drawn from the germline V gene: SGHTA, FQGNSA. As concerns this clonotype: The antigen it binds to is not known. No much larger clone is present one base from it, and per-base qualities are unavailable.

The approximately 39 donors, aged 6 to 90 years, were systemically healthy Caucasian individuals from Russia. Each donor gave 8 to 10 milliliters of peripheral blood, collected into EDTA-treated Vacutainer tubes. Ficoll-Paque density-gradient centrifugation was used to isolate PBMCs, with at least 7 million per sample. Total RNA, at least 6 micrograms per sample, was extracted from PBMCs with Trizol reagent. The percentages of naive CD45RAhigh/CD27high T cells were determined by flow cytometry on a PBMC aliquot from every donor. Summary of the overall study and its limitations: Donor CMV infection status was unknown, potentially confounding age-related changes in expanded clonotypes. Conclusive comparison of naive and antigen-experienced compartments was prevented by the profiling of bulk unsorted PBMCs. Estimates of total diversity from one million sequenced T cells were regarded as lower bounds and underestimates. As age increased, observed TCR beta diversity per million T cells dropped in a roughly linear way, and a significant reduction was already evident by age around 41. Compared with the aged group, the long-lived group had more naive CD4+ T cells, fewer expanded clones and increased TCR diversity, a pattern suggesting age selection. Observed TCR beta diversity correlated strongly with the percentage of naive T cells measured by flow cytometry.

The protocol used for the library was 5' RACE. Sequencing was carried out with an Illumina HiSeq 2500. The second PCR ran for roughly 6 to 11 cycles and used a J-beta primer mix along with a sample-barcoded 5' primer. A unique molecular identifier was introduced onto each TCR beta cDNA molecule by a template-switch 5' adaptor carrying 12 random nucleotides. Each sample yielded at least 2.5 million CDR3-containing paired-end reads. All of the RNA was converted into first-strand cDNA using the Mint cDNA synthesis kit, with a TRBC-specific oligonucleotide serving as the primer. Following uracil-DNA glycosylase treatment, all cDNA underwent a first 18-cycle PCR with the universal primers M1SS and BC2_uni_R. Concerning the study's data processing: For normalization, 1 million high-quality reads were randomly selected from each sample, with every read carrying a distinct molecular identifier. Instead of being binned into consensus sequences, reads that shared molecular identifiers were thrown out. CDR3 identification, clonotype clustering and error correction used MiTCR with a Q25 quality threshold and the strictest error-elimination algorithm. A nonparametric unseen species model with Euler transformation was used to estimate a lower bound on total TCR beta diversity. TCRdb itself trimmed the public reads at Q25 with fastp, ran MiXCR and retained productive beta chains. Rows matching on CDR3 protein sequence are summarized as one entry with the most common DNA and genes. These V and J calls derive from TCRdb rather than the authors' analysis. Within this sample are 1,500,000 or so distinct CDR3 sequences, with 59% of them counted one time only. Clones ranked in the top ten supply over 5.5% of the sample.

The V gene is TRBV7-2 and the J gene is TRBJ2-1; a stretch of 8 junction bases matches TRBD2. Sequenced: blood. The TCR comes from a man aged 18-30 years in good health. The DNA sequence is as follows: TGTGCCAGCAGCTTAGTCGGGAGGGTAGATGAGCAGTTCTTC. The encoded protein is CASSLVGRVDEQFF.